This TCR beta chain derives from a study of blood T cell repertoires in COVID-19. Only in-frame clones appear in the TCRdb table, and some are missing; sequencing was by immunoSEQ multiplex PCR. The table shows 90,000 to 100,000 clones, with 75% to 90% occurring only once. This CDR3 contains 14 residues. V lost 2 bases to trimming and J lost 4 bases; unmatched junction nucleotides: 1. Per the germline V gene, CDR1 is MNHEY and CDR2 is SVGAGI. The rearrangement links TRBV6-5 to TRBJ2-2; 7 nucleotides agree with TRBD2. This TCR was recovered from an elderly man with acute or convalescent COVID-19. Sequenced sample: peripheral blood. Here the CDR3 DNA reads TGTGCCAGCAGTTACCTAGCGGCCACCGGGGAGCTGTTTTTT. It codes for CASSYLAATGELFF.